These T cell receptor beta chains were read from a single sample in a study of neurological immune-mediated disorders. TCRdb re-called the 5' RACE reads through MiXCR, storing one row per CDR3 protein. Of more than 50,000 distinct CDR3 sequences in the sample, 10% to 12% were seen once. The sequencing input was PBMCs. These receptors all come from a man aged 55 to 69 in good health. Both conserved end residues are part of each CDR3. Fields, in order: J gene, V gene, CDR3 protein.

j_call: TRBJ2-5; v_call: TRBV7-2; cdr3_aa: CASSPGQGFGRRLKETQYF
j_call: TRBJ1-2; v_call: TRBV3-1; cdr3_aa: CASSTGTGAGGYTF
j_call: TRBJ2-3; v_call: TRBV20-1; cdr3_aa: CSAGSTDTQYF
j_call: TRBJ2-5; v_call: TRBV7-2; cdr3_aa: CASSSRKKAREEETQYF
j_call: TRBJ2-1; v_call: TRBV4-3; cdr3_aa: CASSQGYAGTGGYEQFF
j_call: TRBJ1-4; v_call: TRBV7-9; cdr3_aa: CASSLTGAGNEKLFF
j_call: TRBJ1-6; v_call: TRBV7-2; cdr3_aa: CASSLSLAGSPLHF
j_call: TRBJ2-7; v_call: TRBV20-1; cdr3_aa: CSGAGSYEQYF
j_call: TRBJ1-1; v_call: TRBV6-6; cdr3_aa: CASSPHPEAFF
j_call: TRBJ2-1; v_call: TRBV2; cdr3_aa: CASFGGTTHNEQFF
j_call: TRBJ2-1; v_call: TRBV5-1; cdr3_aa: CASSPVRTERGEQFF
j_call: TRBJ1-4; v_call: TRBV12-3/TRBV12-4; cdr3_aa: CASTDRDSNEKLFF
j_call: TRBJ2-2; v_call: TRBV20-1; cdr3_aa: CSARYGRGPGELFF
j_call: TRBJ2-2; v_call: TRBV2; cdr3_aa: CASRKAGELFF
j_call: TRBJ2-5; v_call: TRBV5-6; cdr3_aa: CASSPFTGRETQYF
j_call: TRBJ2-2; v_call: TRBV29-1; cdr3_aa: CSVEAGGLGGELFF
j_call: TRBJ2-1; v_call: TRBV28; cdr3_aa: CASSLVGGDYNEQFF
j_call: TRBJ1-2; v_call: TRBV20-1; cdr3_aa: CSVESGGDYGYTF
j_call: TRBJ2-7; v_call: TRBV16; cdr3_aa: CASSPDRVSEQYF
j_call: TRBJ2-3; v_call: TRBV3-1; cdr3_aa: CASSQETSVGTQYF
j_call: TRBJ2-2; v_call: TRBV7-9; cdr3_aa: CASSFGTGAGELFF
j_call: TRBJ1-2; v_call: TRBV10-3; cdr3_aa: CAISESGAVVPGYTF
j_call: TRBJ2-7; v_call: TRBV7-2; cdr3_aa: CASSLAGGGPNSYEQYF
j_call: TRBJ2-3; v_call: TRBV20-1; cdr3_aa: CSARSGTGSDTQYF
j_call: TRBJ2-1; v_call: TRBV11-1; cdr3_aa: CASSLRGTSGRAQFF
j_call: TRBJ2-1; v_call: TRBV6-5; cdr3_aa: CASSRTGASYNEQFF
j_call: TRBJ1-1; v_call: TRBV20-1; cdr3_aa: CSARDKSSGAEAFF
j_call: TRBJ2-2; v_call: TRBV27; cdr3_aa: CASSSGGVAYRRTGELFF
j_call: TRBJ1-4; v_call: TRBV7-2; cdr3_aa: CASSLTGGSWEKLFF
j_call: TRBJ2-1; v_call: TRBV9; cdr3_aa: CASSSNQGGRVFF
j_call: TRBJ2-7; v_call: TRBV3-1; cdr3_aa: CASSQEGAAREQYF
j_call: TRBJ1-5; v_call: TRBV29-1; cdr3_aa: CSVTSGFSNQPQHF
j_call: TRBJ2-7; v_call: TRBV27; cdr3_aa: CASSSGPPGGEGEQYF
j_call: TRBJ2-2; v_call: TRBV11-2; cdr3_aa: CANSLAGSNTGELFF
j_call: TRBJ1-2; v_call: TRBV7-2; cdr3_aa: CASSLASNYGYTF
j_call: TRBJ1-2; v_call: TRBV5-1; cdr3_aa: CASSLERDQGYTF
j_call: TRBJ2-2; v_call: TRBV12-3/TRBV12-4; cdr3_aa: CASNPTGAHTGELFF
j_call: TRBJ2-7; v_call: TRBV10-3; cdr3_aa: CAARTIGYEQYF
j_call: TRBJ2-7; v_call: TRBV7-2; cdr3_aa: CASSLASYRGTYEQYF
j_call: TRBJ2-3; v_call: TRBV5-1; cdr3_aa: CVSTYDQGAGSDTLYF
j_call: TRBJ2-3; v_call: TRBV12-3/TRBV12-4; cdr3_aa: CASSRQSLTDTQYF
j_call: TRBJ2-7; v_call: TRBV7-9; cdr3_aa: CNSSFRDRVHEQYF
j_call: TRBJ2-3; v_call: TRBV20-1; cdr3_aa: CSASIVLAGVTDTQYF
j_call: TRBJ1-2; v_call: TRBV25-1; cdr3_aa: CASSEPEGNYGYTF
j_call: TRBJ2-1; v_call: TRBV25-1; cdr3_aa: CASSDLRPQGNEQFF
j_call: TRBJ1-5; v_call: TRBV25-1; cdr3_aa: CASSESTGYDQPQHF
j_call: TRBJ1-5; v_call: TRBV18; cdr3_aa: CASSGTSNQPQHF
j_call: TRBJ1-3; v_call: TRBV7-9; cdr3_aa: CASSSPYRSSGNTIYF
j_call: TRBJ2-7; v_call: TRBV20-1; cdr3_aa: CSARRDRRSYEQYF
j_call: TRBJ1-2; v_call: TRBV7-2; cdr3_aa: CASRYTWGGNHF
j_call: TRBJ2-5; v_call: TRBV7-2; cdr3_aa: CASSLGGRGIRETQYF
j_call: TRBJ2-3; v_call: TRBV18; cdr3_aa: CASSPGQTTDTQYF
j_call: TRBJ2-3; v_call: TRBV5-1; cdr3_aa: CASSLDSSVSTDTQYF
j_call: TRBJ1-5; v_call: TRBV20-1; cdr3_aa: CSASNQGADSNQPQHF
j_call: TRBJ1-3; v_call: TRBV29-1; cdr3_aa: CSVQTSSGNTIYF
j_call: TRBJ2-1; v_call: TRBV11-2; cdr3_aa: CASSPGQGIDEQFF
j_call: TRBJ2-1; v_call: TRBV5-5; cdr3_aa: CASSLQASVDHNEQFF
j_call: TRBJ1-1; v_call: TRBV20-1; cdr3_aa: CSATRTGPFGAFF
j_call: TRBJ2-7; v_call: TRBV11-2; cdr3_aa: CASSTHSGPNYEQYF
j_call: TRBJ1-3; v_call: TRBV24-1; cdr3_aa: CATSDRTGNTIYF